This TCR beta chain was captured by sequencing in a study of T cells in localized non-small cell lung cancer. Whole-study findings and limits: Compared with tumor, uninvolved adjacent lung displayed greater T cell clonality, ranking highest overall. A single tumor region was sequenced, leaving heterogeneity possible.

TCRdb's table, derived via immunoSEQ multiplex PCR, lists solely in-frame clones and lacks some. The sample includes approximately 4,500 clones, roughly 93% seen only once; the top ten take 2.5% to 3.5%. Notes on this clone: The antigen remains unidentified. The sample contains more than one DNA sequence encoding this CDR3.

J lost 3 bases, V lost 3 bases, and 10 bases had no gene match. CDR1 is MGHRA and CDR2 is YSYEKL in the germline V gene. The CDR3 has 17 residues. V is TRBV4-1 and J is TRBJ2-2; TRBD1 aligns across 7 bases. This clonotype was obtained from a woman aged 40 to 75 with stage I lung adenocarcinoma. Sample: peripheral blood, taken before any cancer treatment. CDR3 sequence reads: CASSHLRGQGDTGELFF. In nucleotides, the CDR3 is TGCGCCAGCAGCCATCTAAGGGGGCAGGGAGACACCGGGGAGCTGTTTTTT.